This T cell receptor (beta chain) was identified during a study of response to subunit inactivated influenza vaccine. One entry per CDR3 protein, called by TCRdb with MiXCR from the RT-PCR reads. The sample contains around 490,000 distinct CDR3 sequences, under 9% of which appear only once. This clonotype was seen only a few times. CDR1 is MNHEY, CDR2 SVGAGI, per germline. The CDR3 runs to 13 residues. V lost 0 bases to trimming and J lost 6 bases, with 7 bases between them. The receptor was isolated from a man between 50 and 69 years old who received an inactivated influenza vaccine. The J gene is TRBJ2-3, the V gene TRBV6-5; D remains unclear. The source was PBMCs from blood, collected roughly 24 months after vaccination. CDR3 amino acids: CASSYSSRDTQYF. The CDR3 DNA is TGTGCCAGCAGTTACTCATCGAGGGATACGCAGTATTTT.